This TCR beta chain is drawn from a study of preoperative IRX-2 immunotherapy in early breast cancer. The assay was immunoSEQ multiplex PCR, and TCRdb's table has in-frame clones only and misses some. The table lists roughly 35,000 clones, roughly 96% of them singletons. CDR3 size: 13 residues. Trimming took off 7 bases at V and 5 bases at J, with 13 bases between the two ends. Germline V gene data show CDR1 as SNHLY and CDR2 as FYNNEI. Treatment reported: preoperative locoregional IRX-2 cytokine immunotherapy. Patients received preoperative, locoregional IRX-2 cytokine immunotherapy in a phase Ib study.

The sequence came from a human donor with breast cancer. The J gene is TRBJ2-3, the V gene TRBV2, with unresolved D. This sample was obtained from a patient treated with IRX-2 immunotherapy. The DNA for the CDR3 is TGTGCCAGCAAGAAGGAGATACAAGATACGCAGTATTTT. Encoded protein: CASKKEIQDTQYF.